The 19 T cell receptor beta chains below come from one sample, sequenced in a study of T cells in Graves' hyperthyroidism and ophthalmopathy. The source material, RNA transcripts, was used to amplify TCR beta CDR3 regions. Carried out on the TCR CDR3, a first-round RT-PCR used the HTBI primer set. TCRdb re-analysed the multiplex PCR reads in MiXCR, keeping a single row per CDR3 protein. In the table there are about 480,000 distinct CDR3 sequences, 14% of which are singletons. The sample comprised blood. These receptors came from a woman aged 18-30 years with Graves' hyperthyroidism.

This clonotype was seen many times. The chain combines TRBV12-3 or TRBV12-4 with TRBJ2-5; TRBD1 is a possible D gene (5 bases). The CDR3 totals 13 residues. The ends were cut back, 3 bases at V and 5 bases at J, with 10 bases in the middle. CDR3 sequence (DNA): TGTGCCAGCAGTTTGATCAGGGTTGAGACCCAGTACTTC. This codes for CASSLIRVETQYF.

The chain couples TRBV3-1 to TRBJ2-2; D is unclear. Germline CDR1 LGHDT, CDR2 YNNKEL (reference sequence). This CDR3 contains 13 residues. The V and J ends lost 0 bases and 8 bases respectively, with 7 bases between them. CDR3 loop: CASSQEEWGELFF. In DNA, the CDR3 is TGTGCCAGCAGCCAAGAGGAATGGGGGGAGCTGTTTTTT.

This clonotype has a handful of counts. The V and J genes are TRBV9 and TRBJ2-5; D may be TRBD2 (5 bases). Trimming removed 3 bases at V and 9 bases at J, with 12 bases between. CDR3 length equals 12 residues. Germline values: CDR1 SGDLS, CDR2 YYNGEE. The CDR3 DNA reads TGTGCCAGCAGCGGAGAGGGTGGGGCCCAGTACTTC. Its protein is CASSGEGGAQYF.

This clonotype was seen many times. This sequence joins TRBV20-1 and TRBJ1-1, with unresolved D. The CDR3 covers 16 residues. V gave up 0 bases and J gave up 1 base, with 15 bases separating them. Germline V gene lookup returns CDR1 DFQATT and CDR2 SNEGSKA (reference sequence). In nucleotides, the CDR3 is TGCAGTGCTAGAGATCTCAGGCGGGGAAAGAACACTGAAGCTTTCTTT. Its protein product is CSARDLRRGKNTEAFF.

Ten or more counts support this clonotype. The chain uses TRBV5-1 and TRBJ2-6; D may correspond to TRBD1 or TRBD2 (5 bases each). Germline V lookup: CDR1 SGHRS, CDR2 YFSETQ. The CDR3 spans 16 residues. V shed 0 bases and J shed 0 bases, with 7 bases lying between them. CDR3 sequence reads: CASSLAGTSGANVLTF. The CDR3 bases are TGCGCCAGCAGCTTGGCCGGGACCTCTGGGGCCAACGTCCTGACTTTC.

This clonotype has only a few counts. Since no conserved phenylalanine or tryptophan closes the CDR3, a read error is the likely cause. The chain has TRBV29-1 and TRBJ2-2; perhaps TRBD1 as D (5 bases). This CDR3 is 13 amino acids long. Germline lookup yields CDR1 SQVTM and CDR2 ANQGSEA. V was cut by 4 bases and J by 6 bases, with 12 bases left in between. In DNA, the CDR3 is TGCAGCGTTGCCAGGGTTACTCCCGGGGAGCTGTTTCTT. This translates into CSVARVTPGELFL.

This clonotype occurred many times. The J gene is TRBJ2-1, the V gene TRBV10-3; D gene unclear. With 0 bases removed from V and 9 bases from J, the gap between germline ends came to 6 bases. Per the germline V gene, CDR1 is ENHRY and CDR2 is SYGVKD. This CDR3 comprises 12 residues. The CDR3 sequence: CAISESAAEQFF. The CDR3 bases are TGTGCCATCAGTGAGTCGGCTGCTGAGCAGTTCTTC.

V usage is TRBV30 and J usage is TRBJ2-3; D remains ambiguous. With 1 base removed from V and 4 bases from J, the gap between germline ends came to 9 bases. Germline lookup yields CDR1 GTSNPN and CDR2 SVGIG (reference sequence). The CDR3 runs 13 residues. CDR3 sequence reads: CAWSGTFADTQYF. The CDR3 nucleotides are TGTGCCTGGAGTGGAACCTTCGCAGATACGCAGTATTTT.

A note on this clonotype: A much larger clonotype is one base distant, so this may be a read error. This chain joins TRBV5-1 and TRBJ2-3; D gene uncertain. CDR3 length: 14 residues. Germline V gene lookup returns CDR1 SGHRS and CDR2 YFSETQ. In nucleotides, the CDR3 is TGCACCAGCAGCTTTGGCTATTCCACAGATACGCAGTATTTT. Its protein product is CTSSFGYSTDTQYF.

The J gene is TRBJ2-3, the V gene TRBV20-1; D is possibly TRBD2 (6 bases). The CDR3 spans 13 residues. V dropped 3 bases and J dropped 4 bases, with 11 bases sitting between them. The germline V gene encodes CDR1 DFQATT and CDR2 SNEGSKA (reference sequence). The CDR3 nucleotides are TGCAGTGCTAGCCCGGGACTTTCAGATACGCAGTATTTT. Translated, it gives CSASPGLSDTQYF.

The CDR3 DNA reads as TGCGCCAGCAGCGGGCGGACAGACACCGGGGAGCTGTTTTTT. Its translation: CASSGRTDTGELFF. The chain uses TRBV5-1 and TRBJ2-2, with a weak D call TRBD1 (6 bases). Trimming took 4 bases from V and 3 from J, leaving 10 bases between them. This CDR3 contains 14 residues. Germline CDR1 and CDR2: SGHRS and YFSETQ. Full variable domain (outside the CDR3, taken from reference TRBV5-1 and TRBJ2-2): KAGVTQTPRYLIKTRGQQVTLSCSPISGHRSVSWYQQTPGQGLQFLFEYFSETQRNKGNFPGRFSGRQFSNSRSEMNVSTLELGDSALYLCASSGRTDTGELFFGEGSRLTVL.

The sample holds a few counts of this clonotype. V and J are TRBV11-3 and TRBJ2-7; D gene unclear. The CDR3 extends over 14 amino acids. CDR1 is SGHNT and CDR2 is YENEEA in the germline V gene. V lost 6 bases and J 6 bases, leaving 18 bases between the germline ends. CDR3 bases: TGTGCCAGCAGGACCGGGCTCCTAAGAGGCGAGCAGTACTTC. Translation: CASRTGLLRGEQYF.

This clonotype was detected ten times or more. V and J are TRBV12-3 or TRBV12-4 and TRBJ2-5; possibly TRBD1 for D (6 bases). The CDR3 totals 14 residues. The V gene lost 3 bases and the J gene lost 5 bases, with 13 bases spanning the gap. The CDR3 sequence: CASSFQGTGETQYF. The DNA of the CDR3 is TGTGCCAGCAGTTTTCAGGGGACGGGGGAGACCCAGTACTTC.

The chain links TRBV24-1 to TRBJ1-5; 8 bases fit TRBD1. V lost 6 bases, J lost 7 bases, and 13 bases stayed unmatched. In germline, CDR1 is KGHDR, CDR2 SFDVKD. This CDR3 has 16 amino acids. The CDR3 nucleotides are TGTGCCACCAGTTCATCCGACAGGGGATATTTGCAGCCCCAGCATTTT. Its translation is CATSSSDRGYLQPQHF.

This clonotype was counted only a few times. The rearrangement uses TRBV6-1 and TRBJ1-5; 9 bases map to TRBD1. V lost 5 bases, J lost 0 bases, and 5 bases stayed unmatched. Germline V lookup: CDR1 MNHNS, CDR2 SASEGT. The CDR3 spans 16 residues. The CDR3 is CASSKTGGGSNQPQHF. CDR3 DNA sequence: TGTGCCAGCAGTAAAACAGGGGGCGGTAGCAATCAGCCCCAGCATTTT.

This clonotype was picked up a small number of times. This rearrangement joins TRBV20-1 to TRBJ2-7; D could derive from TRBD1 or TRBD2 (5 bases each). The CDR3 is 14 residues long. Germline CDR1 reads DFQATT; CDR2 reads SNEGSKA (reference sequence). Trimming left V 1 base short and J 3 bases short, with 13 bases between. The CDR3 DNA follows: TGCAGTGCTAGAGCGGGACCTCCTATCTACGAGCAGTACGTC. This translates into CSARAGPPIYEQYV.

This clonotype has only a few counts. The junction departs from germline at one end; a sequencing error may be responsible. V usage is TRBV6-2 or TRBV6-3 and J usage is TRBJ1-5; possibly TRBD1 for D (5 bases). The CDR3 runs to 16 residues. CDR1 is MNHEY and CDR2 is SVGEGT in the germline V gene. In DNA, the CDR3 is TGTGCCAGCAGCCTTACGAGGACATATAGCAATCAGCCTCAGCATTTT. Amino acids: CASSLTRTYSNQPQHF.

This clonotype was observed a handful of times. The chain combines TRBV16 with TRBJ1-1; 7 bases agree with TRBD1. This CDR3 region has 16 residues. Germline assignment: CDR1 KGHSY and CDR2 FQNENV. Unmatched junction bases numbered 12, after V lost 3 bases and J lost 5 bases. The CDR3 sequence is CASSQRDRSFRTEAFF. As DNA, the CDR3 is TGTGCCAGCAGCCAGAGGGACAGATCCTTTCGGACTGAAGCTTTCTTT.

This clonotype was seen a few times. The chain has TRBV7-9 and TRBJ1-2; the match to TRBD1 covers 8 bases. CDR1 is SEHNR and CDR2 is FQNEAQ in the germline V gene (reference sequence). The CDR3 is 17 amino acids. V dropped 4 bases and J dropped 4; count of bases not matched to a gene: 14. CDR3 DNA sequence: TGTGCCAGCAGCTCGGGTGGACCTCCGGGACAGGCCTATGGCTACACCTTC. It codes for CASSSGGPPGQAYGYTF.